Listed below are T cell receptor beta chains from one sample, sequenced in a study of cytomegalovirus exposure and HLA in healthy donors. The protocol was immunoSEQ multiplex PCR, while the TCRdb copy is restricted to in-frame clones and leaves out a portion. The repertoire includes 120,000 or so clones, 80% of them detected once, and 7.5% to 10% sits in the top ten. The sequenced sample was PBMCs. These TCRs come from a female donor in good health and CMV-seropositive. The CDR3 runs from the conserved cysteine through the conserved F or W. D genes are given only for firm matches. Expanded clones are given a class, and other clones once, few, many or no size at all.

NA	TRBD1	16	TRBV4-1	TRBJ1-1	CASSRGQGPKDSEAFF	TGCGCCAGCAGCCGAGGACAGGGCCCCAAAGATTCTGAAGCTTTCTTT
NA	NA	15	TRBV29-1	TRBJ1-2	CSVEISGLQGHGYTF	TGCAGCGTTGAAATTTCAGGACTCCAAGGACATGGCTACACCTTC
NA	NA	14	TRBV14	TRBJ2-1	CASSQVSVREQQFF	TGTGCCAGCAGCCAAGTGAGTGTGAGGGAGCAGCAGTTCTTC
few	NA	14	TRBV15	TRBJ2-5	CATSRARNQETQYF	TGTGCCACCAGCAGAGCGAGGAACCAAGAGACCCAGTACTTC
NA	NA	11	TRBV29-1	TRBJ1-1	CSVGGDTEAFF	TGCAGCGTTGGGGGGGACACTGAAGCTTTCTTT
NA	NA	16	TRBV4-2	TRBJ2-7	CASSQEGSGLTYEQYF	TGTGCCAGCAGCCAAGAAGGAAGCGGGTTAACCTACGAGCAGTACTTC
NA	TRBD2	17	TRBV9	TRBJ2-2	CASSAEGAGALTGELFF	TGTGCCAGCAGCGCTGAGGGAGCGGGGGCCCTCACCGGGGAGCTGTTTTTT
NA	TRBD1	16	TRBV19	TRBJ2-3	CASSIGTGGAGDTQYF	TGTGCCAGTAGTATAGGGACAGGGGGCGCGGGGGATACGCAGTATTTT
NA	TRBD2	16	TRBV7-2	TRBJ2-5	CASSLSSGGWQETQYF	TGTGCCAGCAGCTTATCTAGCGGGGGTTGGCAAGAGACCCAGTACTTC
NA	NA	11	TRBV28	TRBJ2-1	CASPRGHEQFF	TGTGCCAGTCCCAGGGGCCATGAGCAGTTCTTC
NA	TRBD1	18	TRBV28	TRBJ1-1	CASSPTTGGAAASGEAFF	TGTGCCAGCAGCCCCACCACAGGGGGAGCGGCCGCGTCGGGTGAAGCTTTCTTT
NA	TRBD1	15	TRBV19	TRBJ1-4	CASSIPGQPNEKLFF	TGTGCCAGTAGTATTCCGGGACAGCCTAATGAAAAACTGTTTTTT
NA	NA	13	TRBV28	TRBJ2-5	CASSLPPGSSQYF	TGTGCCAGCAGTTTGCCGCCGGGATCATCCCAGTACTTC
few	TRBD2	17	TRBV7-2	TRBJ2-5	CASSLRDSGAMQETQYF	TGTGCCAGCAGCTTACGGGATAGCGGGGCGATGCAAGAGACCCAGTACTTC
NA	NA	16	TRBV28	TRBJ2-1	CASTTEFQGSTFEQFF	TGTGCCAGCACCACTGAGTTCCAGGGGTCTACGTTTGAGCAGTTCTTC
NA	NA	14	TRBV5-1	TRBJ2-3	CASSPAGQADTQYF	TGCGCCAGCAGCCCAGCGGGACAGGCAGATACGCAGTATTTT
NA	NA	15	TRBV4-1	TRBJ2-7	CASSQNSQATYEQYF	TGCGCCAGCAGCCAAAACTCCCAGGCAACCTACGAGCAGTACTTC
NA	TRBD1	14	TRBV15	TRBJ1-2	CATSRQDRFSGYTF	TGTGCCACCAGCAGGCAGGACAGGTTTAGTGGCTACACCTTC
NA	NA	15	TRBV4-1	TRBJ1-1	CASSQERGARTEAFF	TGCGCCAGCAGCCAAGAACGGGGGGCACGCACTGAAGCTTTCTTT
NA	NA	11	TRBV30	TRBJ2-7	CAWSVAYEQYF	TGTGCCTGGAGTGTGGCTTACGAGCAGTACTTC
once	TRBD1	15	TRBV15	TRBJ2-7	CATSREGQGAYEQYF	TGTGCCACCAGCAGAGAGGGACAGGGGGCCTACGAGCAGTACTTC
NA	TRBD1	16	TRBV9	TRBJ2-2	CASSVAGQGNTGELFF	TGTGCCAGCAGCGTAGCCGGACAGGGGAACACCGGGGAGCTGTTTTTT
NA	NA	14	TRBV10-3	TRBJ1-2	CAISELLANYGYTF	TGTGCCATCAGTGAGTTACTTGCTAACTATGGCTACACCTTC
NA	NA	9	TRBV6-4	TRBJ2-7	CAARGEQYF	TGTGCCGCAAGAGGCGAGCAGTACTTC